This entry describes one T cell receptor beta chain. The antigen is not known. This sample was included in a study of a mutant IDH1 vaccine in newly diagnosed glioma. Documented time point: week 47, end of study. Doses consisted of 300 ug of mutant IDH1 20-mer peptide each, paired with topical imiquimod. Across weeks 1, 3, 5, 7, 11, 15, 19 and 23, patients received a vaccination each time, eight in all. The length of the CDR3 is 13 residues. V was cut by 2 bases and J by 4 bases, with 8 bases left in between. CDR1 and CDR2 from the germline V gene are MNHEY and SVGAGI. Here immunoSEQ multiplex PCR was the method, and the copy in TCRdb shows in-frame clones only, minus some. Here the sample spans tens of thousands of clones, 75% being singletons.

The receptor comes from a man aged 35 to 55 with glioma. The sample consisted of PBMCs, taken from a glioma patient whose treatment included an IDH1 peptide vaccine. The J gene is TRBJ1-2, the V gene TRBV6-5; D gene uncertain. DNA of the CDR3: TGTGCCAGCAGTTACAACTCTGGCTATGGCTACACCTTC. This encodes CASSYNSGYGYTF.